This entry features one T cell receptor (beta chain) sequence. Only in-frame clones appear in the TCRdb table, and some are missing; sequencing was by immunoSEQ multiplex PCR. This repertoire shows about 97,000 clones, around 73% found once; its top ten account for less than 35%. This sample is part of a study of cytotoxic CD8 clonotypes in ibrutinib-treated CLL. V was pared by 2 bases and J by 0 bases, with 8 bases of the junction left unmatched. The CDR3 consists of 16 residues. CDR1 and CDR2 from the germline V gene are SGHNT and YYREEE (reference sequence). This clonotype originated in a human donor with chronic lymphocytic leukemia. The sequencing used PBMCs, collected after 12 months of ibrutinib treatment. V gene TRBV5-4 combines with J gene TRBJ2-7; TRBD1 matches at 7 bases. In nucleotides, the CDR3 is TGTGCCAGCAGCTTCGCTTCCGGACAGGCCTCCTACGAGCAGTACTTC. Its translation is CASSFASGQASYEQYF.